The subject of this entry is one T cell receptor beta chain. The antigen is unknown. The data belong to a study of post-analysis software for immune sequencing data. Overall study context: Included courses were relapsing-remitting and secondary progressive multiple sclerosis; progressive-relapsing multiple sclerosis was also included.

Unique molecular identifiers tagged the TCR beta cDNA libraries. TCRdb used MiXCR to reprocess the PCR reads, holding one entry per CDR3 protein. Altogether roughly 580,000 distinct CDR3 sequences are present, roughly 40% being singletons, with the ten largest covering roughly 1.8%. General study points: Patients with multiple sclerosis recorded significantly lower normalized Chao1 diversity than controls, the study found. Compared with controls, patients had more of roughly five TRBV segments, including TRBV5-6, TRBV5-1 and TRBV20-1.

The germline V and J ends were trimmed by 6 bases and 4 bases, with 13 bases remaining between them. The length of the CDR3 is 13 residues. From germline, CDR1 is GTSNPN and CDR2 SVGIG (reference sequence). The origin of this receptor is a girl aged 5-17 years with multiple sclerosis. Sequencing was done on a sample of blood. V and J are TRBV30 and TRBJ1-5, with unresolved D. The DNA of the CDR3 is TGTGCCTGCGGACGGGTATTAAATCAGCCCCAGCATTTT. Translated: CACGRVLNQPQHF.